The following is a TCR beta chain sequence with its context. Antigen unknown. These data originate in a study of cytomegalovirus exposure and HLA in healthy donors. General study results and limits: A reported reduction in N-insertions relative to the roughly 700-donor mean was seen in an Asian-associated ancestry cluster in a later analysis. Certain indistinguishable V segments, among them TRBV6-2 and TRBV6-3, were excluded. Reportedly, HLA-A and HLA-B alleles of most subjects were accurately predicted from TCR beta.

CDR1 is GTSNPN and CDR2 is SVGIG in the germline V gene (reference sequence). V was trimmed by 5 bases and J by 5 bases, leaving 16 bases between them. There are 13 residues in the CDR3. Both 60 Vbeta primers and 13 Jbeta primers went into the PCR. Sequencing used immunoSEQ multiplex PCR; TCRdb keeps in-frame clones, though not all of them. The sample records about 170,000 clones, roughly three quarters being singletons. The receptor was isolated from a man between 40 and 49 years old in good health and CMV-seropositive. The sample consisted of PBMCs. V gene TRBV30 combines with J gene TRBJ2-7; a possible D gene is TRBD2 (6 bases). CDR3 sequence (DNA): TGTGCCTGGTGGGACTTTGAGCGGCACGAGCAGTACTTC. It specifies CAWWDFERHEQYF.